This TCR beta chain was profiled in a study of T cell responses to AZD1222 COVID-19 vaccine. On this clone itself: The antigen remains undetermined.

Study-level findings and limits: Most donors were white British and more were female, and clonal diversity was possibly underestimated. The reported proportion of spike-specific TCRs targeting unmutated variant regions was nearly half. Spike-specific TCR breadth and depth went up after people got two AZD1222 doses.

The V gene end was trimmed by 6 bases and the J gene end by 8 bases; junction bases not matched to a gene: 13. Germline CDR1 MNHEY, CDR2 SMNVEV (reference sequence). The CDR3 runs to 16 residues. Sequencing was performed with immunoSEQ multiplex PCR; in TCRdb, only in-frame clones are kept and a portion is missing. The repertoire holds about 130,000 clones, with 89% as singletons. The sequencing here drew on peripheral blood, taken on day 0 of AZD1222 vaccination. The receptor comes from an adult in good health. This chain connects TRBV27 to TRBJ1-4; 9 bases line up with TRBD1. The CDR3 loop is CASSRIRTGVGEKLFF. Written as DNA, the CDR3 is TGTGCCAGCAGCCGAATACGGACAGGGGTGGGAGAAAAACTGTTTTTT.